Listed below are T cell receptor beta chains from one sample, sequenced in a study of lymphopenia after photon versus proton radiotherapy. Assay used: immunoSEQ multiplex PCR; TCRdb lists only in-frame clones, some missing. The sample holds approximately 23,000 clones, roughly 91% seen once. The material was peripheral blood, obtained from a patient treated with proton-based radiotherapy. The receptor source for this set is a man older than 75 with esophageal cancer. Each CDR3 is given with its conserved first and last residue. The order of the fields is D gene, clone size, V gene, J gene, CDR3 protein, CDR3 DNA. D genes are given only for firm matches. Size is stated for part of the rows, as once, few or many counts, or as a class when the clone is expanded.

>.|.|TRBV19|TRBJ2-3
CASTQGSTDTQYF
TGTGCCAGTACCCAGGGGAGCACAGATACGCAGTATTTT
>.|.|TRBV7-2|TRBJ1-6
CASSLRGGSPLHF
TGTGCCAGCAGCCTACGGGGGGGTTCACCCCTCCACTTT
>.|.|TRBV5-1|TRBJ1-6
CASSLSWDSPLHF
TGCGCCAGCAGCTTGAGCTGGGATTCACCCCTCCACTTT
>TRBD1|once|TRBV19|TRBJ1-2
CASRQTGVPTNYGYTF
TGTGCCAGTAGACAGACAGGGGTCCCAACTAACTATGGCTACACCTTC
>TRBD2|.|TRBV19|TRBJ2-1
CASTKLAGSYNEQFF
TGTGCCAGTACGAAACTAGCGGGGTCCTACAATGAGCAGTTCTTC
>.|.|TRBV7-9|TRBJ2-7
CASSPNGRAYEQYF
TGTGCCAGCAGTCCTAACGGCAGAGCCTACGAGCAGTACTTC
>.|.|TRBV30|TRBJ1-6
CAWSVRMSSYNSPLHF
TGTGCCTGGAGTGTTCGAATGAGCTCCTATAATTCACCCCTCCACTTT
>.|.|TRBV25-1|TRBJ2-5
CASSEAGQETQYF
TGTGCCAGCAGTGAGGCGGGACAAGAGACCCAGTACTTC
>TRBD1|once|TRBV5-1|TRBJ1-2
CASSGQGDYGYTF
TGCGCCAGCAGCGGACAGGGGGACTATGGCTACACCTTC
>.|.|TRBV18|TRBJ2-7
CASSPMQGPSYEQYF
TGTGCCAGCTCACCGATGCAGGGGCCGTCCTACGAGCAGTACTTC
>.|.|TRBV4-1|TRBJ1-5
CASSQDPTQPQHF
TGCGCCAGCAGCCAAGATCCCACTCAGCCCCAGCATTTT
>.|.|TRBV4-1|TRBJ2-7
CASSQSRSLEQYF
TGCGCCAGCAGCCAGAGCAGGTCCCTCGAGCAGTACTTC
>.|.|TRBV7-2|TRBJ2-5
CASSFGVYQETQYF
TGTGCCAGCAGTTTCGGAGTGTACCAAGAGACCCAGTACTTC
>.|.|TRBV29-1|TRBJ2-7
CSAMQGREIDEQYF
TGCAGCGCAATGCAGGGCAGGGAAATCGACGAGCAGTACTTC
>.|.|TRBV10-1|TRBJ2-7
CASSGRTGRMNEQYF
TGCGCCAGCAGTGGAAGAACCGGGAGAATGAACGAGCAGTACTTC
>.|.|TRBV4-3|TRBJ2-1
CASSSIPGPNTGHNEQFF
TGCGCCAGCAGCTCGATCCCGGGGCCCAACACGGGCCACAATGAGCAGTTCTTC
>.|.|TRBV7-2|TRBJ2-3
CASSLSWGVTDTQYF
TGTGCCAGCAGCTTAAGTTGGGGGGTAACAGATACGCAGTATTTT
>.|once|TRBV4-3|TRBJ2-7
CASSQDATAYYEQYF
TGCGCCAGCAGCCAAGATGCGACAGCTTACTACGAGCAGTACTTC
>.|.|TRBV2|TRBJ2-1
CASMERFSYNEQFF
TGTGCCAGCATGGAGCGGTTCTCCTACAATGAGCAGTTCTTC
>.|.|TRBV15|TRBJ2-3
CATSRDIGGGDTQYF
TGTGCCACCAGCAGAGATATCGGAGGGGGAGATACGCAGTATTTT
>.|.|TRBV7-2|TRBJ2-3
CAIASRGGDTQYF
TGTGCCATCGCTTCAAGGGGCGGAGATACGCAGTATTTT
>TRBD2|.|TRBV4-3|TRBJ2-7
CASSQLWPSGALEQYF
TGCGCCAGCAGCCAATTGTGGCCTAGCGGGGCCCTCGAGCAGTACTTC
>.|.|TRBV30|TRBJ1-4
CAWSVWGATNEKLFF
TGTGCCTGGAGTGTGTGGGGAGCAACTAATGAAAAACTGTTTTTT
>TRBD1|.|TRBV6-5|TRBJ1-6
CASMRGLGSPLHF
TGTGCCAGCATGAGGGGGCTAGGGTCACCCCTCCACTTT
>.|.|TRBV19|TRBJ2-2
CASSFGSGSNTGELFF
TGTGCCAGTAGTTTCGGCAGCGGTTCGAACACCGGGGAGCTGTTTTTT
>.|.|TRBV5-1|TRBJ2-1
CASSGTGTPYNEQFF
TGCGCCAGCAGCGGGACCGGGACCCCGTACAATGAGCAGTTCTTC
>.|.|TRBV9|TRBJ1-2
CASSFGRSNYGYTF
TGTGCCAGCAGCTTCGGACGGTCTAACTATGGCTACACCTTC
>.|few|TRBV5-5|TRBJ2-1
CASSLGDVEQFF
TGTGCCAGCAGCTTGGGGGACGTTGAGCAGTTCTTC
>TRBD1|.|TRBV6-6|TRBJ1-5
CASRPTGGGQPQHF
TGTGCCAGCAGACCGACAGGGGGCGGTCAGCCCCAGCATTTT
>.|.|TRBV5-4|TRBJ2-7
CASSLARDYEQYF
TGTGCCAGCAGCTTGGCCAGGGACTACGAGCAGTACTTC
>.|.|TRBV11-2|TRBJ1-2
CASSPGAGPLYGYTF
TGTGCCAGCAGCCCCGGGGCGGGGCCCCTCTATGGCTACACCTTC
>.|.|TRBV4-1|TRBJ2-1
CASSQERQNYNEQFF
TGCGCCAGCAGCCAAGAGAGACAGAACTACAATGAGCAGTTCTTC
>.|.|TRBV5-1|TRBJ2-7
CASRLPVSYEQYF
TGCGCCAGCAGGCTTCCCGTCTCCTACGAGCAGTACTTC
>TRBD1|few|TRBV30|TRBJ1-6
CAWSAGTAGSPLHF
TGTGCCTGGAGTGCCGGGACAGCCGGTTCACCCCTCCACTTT
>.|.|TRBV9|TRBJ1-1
CASSVLDGMNTEAFF
TGTGCCAGCAGCGTACTCGACGGCATGAACACTGAAGCTTTCTTT
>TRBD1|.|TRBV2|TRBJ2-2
CASSVPRQGRNTGELFF
TGTGCCAGCAGTGTCCCCCGACAGGGCCGCAACACCGGGGAGCTGTTTTTT
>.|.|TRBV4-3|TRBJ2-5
CASSQAGVGETQYF
TGCGCCAGCAGCCAAGCTGGGGTTGGAGAGACCCAGTACTTC
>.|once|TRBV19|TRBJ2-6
CASKESSGANVLTF
TGTGCCAGTAAGGAGAGCTCTGGGGCCAACGTCCTGACTTTC
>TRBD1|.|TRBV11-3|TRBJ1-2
CASSRTSYRGRRGYTF
TGTGCCAGCAGCCGTACTTCTTACAGGGGGCGGCGTGGCTACACCTTC
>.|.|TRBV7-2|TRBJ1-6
CASSLGALNSPLHF
TGTGCCAGCAGCTTAGGAGCTTTGAATTCACCCCTCCACTTT
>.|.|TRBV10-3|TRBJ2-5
CAISGTLGETQYF
TGTGCCATCAGCGGGACCCTTGGGGAGACCCAGTACTTC
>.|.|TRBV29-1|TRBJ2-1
CSVSGTLIEYNEQFF
TGCAGCGTGTCCGGGACCCTTATCGAATACAATGAGCAGTTCTTC